This is a list of T cell receptor beta chains from one sample in a study of beta chain features in type 1 diabetes. Produced via immunoSEQ multiplex PCR; TCRdb's table is partial and in-frame only. The sample carries over 700,000 clones, roughly 16% recorded once. Specimen: naive CD4+ T cells from blood. Receptors originate from a woman younger than 30 in good health. The CDR3 runs from the conserved cysteine through the conserved F or W. The order of the fields is J gene, V gene, CDR3 length, D gene, clone size, CDR3 DNA, CDR3 protein. A D gene is named only where the DNA matches it firmly. Only some rows state a clone size, as once, few, many or a class for expanded clones.

>TRBJ2-2|TRBV5-1|16|-|few
TGCGCCAGCAGCTTGTCTGCAGGGTCGAACACCGGGGAGCTGTTTTTT
CASSLSAGSNTGELFF
>TRBJ2-7|TRBV5-1|12|-|few
TGCGCCAGCAGCCCTGGCTCCTACGAGCAGTACTTC
CASSPGSYEQYF
>TRBJ1-2|TRBV5-6|11|-|few
TGTGCCAGCAGCTTAAGGGGTGGCTACACCTTC
CASSLRGGYTF
>TRBJ2-5|TRBV6-5|13|-|-
TGTGCCAGCGGACGGGGAGTAAAAGAGACCCAGTACTTC
CASGRGVKETQYF
>TRBJ2-3|TRBV6-5|15|TRBD2|-
TGTGCCAGCAAAATTCGACTAGCGGGAGTCGATACGCAGTATTTT
CASKIRLAGVDTQYF
>TRBJ2-1|TRBV10-3|13|-|many
TGTGCCATCAACAGTGTGCTGGGCTATGAGCAGTTCTTC
CAINSVLGYEQFF
>TRBJ2-2|TRBV10-3|13|TRBD1|few
TGTGCCGGGGGACAGGGGGCTTCCGGGGAGCTGTTTTTT
CAGGQGASGELFF
>TRBJ1-5|TRBV19|17|TRBD1|-
TGTGCCAGCCATCATACCGGACAGGGTATTAGCAATCAGCCCCAGCATTTT
CASHHTGQGISNQPQHF
>TRBJ2-1|TRBV5-4|15|-|-
TGTGCCAGCAGCCCCCAGGAGAGGTCTACGAATGAGCAGTTCTTC
CASSPQERSTNEQFF
>TRBJ2-6|TRBV6-5|14|-|-
TGTGCCAGCAGGCGAATGTCTGGGGCCAACGTCCTGACTTTC
CASRRMSGANVLTF
>TRBJ2-1|TRBV5-6|16|-|few
TGTGCCAGCAGCTTGGCGATACCGGGACTTTACAATGAGCAGTTCTTC
CASSLAIPGLYNEQFF
>TRBJ2-3|TRBV6-4|15|TRBD2|-
TGTGCCAGCAGCGAAGGACTAGCGGGAGGGGATACGCAGTATTTT
CASSEGLAGGDTQYF
>TRBJ2-4|TRBV15|17|TRBD2|few
TGTGCCACCAGCCGTACACCTACCGGGACTACCAAAAACATTCAGTACTTC
CATSRTPTGTTKNIQYF
>TRBJ2-1|TRBV15|14|TRBD2|few
TGTGCCACCAGCCTAGCGGGACGGTGGGGTGAGCAGTTCTTC
CATSLAGRWGEQFF
>TRBJ1-2|TRBV4-2|12|-|-
TGTGCCAGCAGCCAAGAACTCTATGGCTACACCTTC
CASSQELYGYTF
>TRBJ2-7|TRBV9|14|-|few
TGTGCCAGCAGCCCACGGGGGACATCCTACGAGCAGTACTTC
CASSPRGTSYEQYF
>TRBJ2-1|TRBV14|18|-|-
TGTGCCAGCAGCCAGGACCTGACTAGTTTCTCCCCCTACAATGAGCAGTTCTTC
CASSQDLTSFSPYNEQFF
>TRBJ2-7|TRBV5-1|15|TRBD2|few
TGCGCCAGCAGCTTGTTTGCGGGAGCACTCTACGAGCAGTACTTC
CASSLFAGALYEQYF
>TRBJ1-1|TRBV12-5|16|TRBD1|few
TGTGCTAGTGGTTTGGTAATCGGGACAGGGGGCGGTGAAGCTTTCTTT
CASGLVIGTGGGEAFF
>TRBJ2-7|TRBV19|15|TRBD1|few
TGTGCCAGTAGGCCCCGGACAGGGTCAACCTACGAGCAGTACTTC
CASRPRTGSTYEQYF
>TRBJ2-1|TRBV28|16|TRBD1|-
TGTGCCAGCAGTCCGGTCGGACAGGGGTTTAAGTATGAGCAGTTCTTC
CASSPVGQGFKYEQFF
>TRBJ1-2|TRBV6-6|13|-|-
TGTGCCAGCAGTTACACACAGGGCTTTGGCTACACCTTC
CASSYTQGFGYTF
>TRBJ2-7|TRBV7-9|17|TRBD2|-
TGTGCCAGCAGCTTAGGCCAAGGGACTAGCGGATCCTACGAGCAGTACTTC
CASSLGQGTSGSYEQYF
>TRBJ1-2|TRBV21-1|15|-|few
TGTGCCAGCAGCCCTCACTCAGCGGTAAACTATGGCTACACCTTC
CASSPHSAVNYGYTF
>TRBJ2-2|TRBV2|15|-|-
TGTGCCAGCAACCGGGACGCCGCGAACACCGGGGAGCTGTTTTTT
CASNRDAANTGELFF
>TRBJ2-3|TRBV28|15|TRBD1|-
TGTGCCAGCAGTTTAGTCGGGACAGGCACAGATACGCAGTATTTT
CASSLVGTGTDTQYF
>TRBJ2-3|TRBV7-3|16|-|-
TGTGCCAGCAGCTTGGGCACAGGGTCCATCACAGATACGCAGTATTTT
CASSLGTGSITDTQYF
>TRBJ2-1|TRBV7-2|13|-|few
TGTGCCAGCAGCTTGGTTTCCTACAATGAGCAGTTCTTC
CASSLVSYNEQFF
>TRBJ1-5|TRBV28|15|TRBD1|-
TGTGCCAGCAGTTTAGGTGCCCAGGGGGATCAGCCCCAGCATTTT
CASSLGAQGDQPQHF
>TRBJ2-1|TRBV2|15|TRBD2|few
TGTGCCAGCAGTGATAGACTAGCGGGGCACAATGAGCAGTTCTTC
CASSDRLAGHNEQFF
>TRBJ2-7|TRBV13|15|-|-
TGTGCCAGCAGCTCAAGGGACGTAGGAAGGTACGAGCAGTACTTC
CASSSRDVGRYEQYF
>TRBJ1-5|TRBV28|16|TRBD1|-
TGTGCCAGCAGTCTCCCCCGGGACAGGGAGGACCAGCCCCAGCATTTT
CASSLPRDREDQPQHF
>TRBJ1-5|TRBV28|13|-|-
TGTGCCAGCAGTTTCCTCGTTTCCCAGCCCCAGCATTTT
CASSFLVSQPQHF
>TRBJ2-3|TRBV28|14|TRBD2|few
TGTGCCAGCAACACGGGAGGGCCCACAGATACGCAGTATTTT
CASNTGGPTDTQYF
>TRBJ2-1|TRBV15|16|TRBD2|-
TGTGCCACCAGCGTAGGGGGGACTAGCGGATACAATGAGCAGTTCTTC
CATSVGGTSGYNEQFF